The clone carrying this T cell receptor beta chain was found a few times. The antigen is undetermined. Each CDR3 protein is one row after TCRdb ran MiXCR on the RT-PCR reads. The table shows about 520,000 distinct CDR3 sequences, with about 25% occurring only once. This sample is drawn from a study of response to subunit inactivated influenza vaccine. Study outcomes and limitations: Authors suggested that a seasonal influenza vaccination recruits few new T cells each time.

The germline CDR1 and CDR2 sequences are DFQATT and SNEGSKA (reference sequence). The CDR3 spans 18 residues. The V and J ends lost 2 bases and 2 bases, in that order; junction bases with no gene match: 15. The rearrangement uses TRBV20-1 and TRBJ2-3, with TRBD2 identical over 8 bases. Source: CD4+ T cells sorted from PBMCs, taken roughly 5 days after vaccination. The TCR comes from a man aged 45-60 years who received an inactivated influenza vaccine. This CDR3 is CSARSGLAVGRSTDTQYF. CDR3 bases: TGCAGTGCTAGATCAGGACTAGCAGTCGGACGCTCCACAGATACGCAGTATTTT.